Below are 30 T cell receptor beta chains sequenced from a single sample in a study of beta chain features in type 1 diabetes. Of the isolated RNA, all was reverse transcribed, and so the sequenced material was expressed TCRB transcripts. TCRdb's table, derived via immunoSEQ multiplex PCR, lists solely in-frame clones and lacks some. Of hundreds of thousands of clones listed, over 25% are singletons. The sequenced material came from naive CD4+ T cells from blood. These TCRs come from a man between 18 and 35 years old in good health.

CDR3: CASSLPRAYEQYF. The DNA of the CDR3 is TGTGCCAGCAGCTTACCTAGAGCCTACGAGCAGTACTTC. The rearrangement uses TRBV7-2 and TRBJ2-7; D is ambiguous. V was clipped by 2 bases and J by 2 bases, with 7 bases between them. Germline CDR1 reads SGHTA; CDR2 reads FQGNSA. The CDR3 has 13 amino acids.

The chain recombines TRBV4-1 with TRBJ2-1, with unresolved D. The CDR3 extends over 12 amino acids. Between the trimmed V and J ends, which lost 2 bases and 10 bases, there was a span of 9 bases. CDR1 is MGHRA, CDR2 YSYEKL, per germline. The CDR3 DNA sequence: TGCGCCAGCAGCCAACCAATGGGAGAGCAGTTCTTC. Its translation: CASSQPMGEQFF.

The chain combines TRBV29-1 with TRBJ1-2; no reliable D call. This CDR3 has 13 residues. Germline CDR1 and CDR2: SQVTM and ANQGSEA. The ends were cut back, 2 bases at V and 5 bases at J, with 12 bases in the middle. Written as DNA, the CDR3 is TGCAGCGTTGAAAGTGAGGGAGGGTATGGCTACACCTTC. Amino acids: CSVESEGGYGYTF.

A few counts support this clone. This sequence joins TRBV11-2 and TRBJ2-3; 10 nucleotides align to TRBD2. This CDR3 spans 16 amino acids. The germline V gene encodes CDR1 SGHAT and CDR2 FQNNGV. V shed 1 base and J 2 bases; nucleotides not matched to a gene: 3. CDR3 bases: TGTGCCAGCAGCTTAGCCCTAGCGGGAGTCACAGATACGCAGTATTTT. This translates into CASSLALAGVTDTQYF. Full variable domain (rest looked up from reference TRBV11-2 and TRBJ2-3): EAGVAQSPRYKIIEKRQSVAFWCNPISGHATLYWYQQILGQGPKLLIQFQNNGVVDDSQLPKDRFSAERLKGVDSTLKIQPAKLEDSAVYLCASSLALAGVTDTQYFGPGTRLTVL.

CDR3 nucleotide sequence: TGCGCCAGCAATTTAGCGGGTTACAATGAGCAGTTCTTC. Its protein product is CASNLAGYNEQFF. V is TRBV10-2 and J is TRBJ2-1, with TRBD2 identical over 7 bases. The CDR3 loop spans 13 amino acids. Germline V gene data show CDR1 as WSHSY and CDR2 as SAAADI. With 7 bases clipped from V and 4 bases from J, the junction kept 4 bases outside the gene matches.

The chain has TRBV7-9 and TRBJ2-1, with D possibly being TRBD2 (5 bases). Germline V gene data show CDR1 as SEHNR and CDR2 as FQNEAQ (reference sequence). The CDR3 length is 14 residues. Trimming removed 2 bases from V and 7 bases from J, with 12 bases in between. The CDR3 DNA reads as TGTGCCAGCAGCTTAACTAGTAGTTGGAATGAGCAGTTCTTC. Translating gives CASSLTSSWNEQFF.

The chain links TRBV7-2 to TRBJ2-7; no firm D call. The CDR3 has 10 residues. Trimming pared 3 bases from V and 3 bases from J, leaving 0 bases between. Germline loops: CDR1 SGHTA, CDR2 FQGNSA. DNA for the CDR3: TGTGCCAGCAGCTTCTACGAGCAGTACTTC. Its translation: CASSFYEQYF.

This rearrangement joins TRBV29-1 to TRBJ2-6; D unclear. Looked up from germline, CDR1 is SQVTM and CDR2 is ANQGSEA. The CDR3 is made up of 15 amino acids. V lost 5 bases, J lost 0 bases, and 11 bases lay in between. The CDR3 bases are TGCAGCGTTCGGACGGTGGGCTCTGGGGCCAACGTCCTGACTTTC. Translated, it gives CSVRTVGSGANVLTF.

This clone was observed a handful of times. The chain carries TRBV4-2 and TRBJ2-3, with 8 bases identical to TRBD1. Germline loops: CDR1 LGHNA, CDR2 YNFKEQ. V lost 3 bases to trimming and J lost 7 bases; unmatched junction nucleotides: 15. CDR3 length equals 17 residues. The DNA for the CDR3 is TGTGCCAGCAGCCAGAAACTCCCAGGGGGCGCGAGGAATACGCAGTATTTT. This sequence encodes CASSQKLPGGARNTQYF.

V usage is TRBV7-3 and J usage is TRBJ2-1, with 9 bases that match TRBD1. The CDR3 spans 15 residues. The junction had 9 bases not matched to a gene; V was cut back by 5 bases and J by 7 bases. Germline V gives CDR1 SGHTA, CDR2 FQGTGA. The CDR3 sequence: CASSDRDRAVNEQFF. CDR3 coding DNA: TGTGCCAGCAGCGATCGGGACAGGGCGGTTAATGAGCAGTTCTTC.

The chain carries TRBV7-9 and TRBJ2-1; D unresolved. The CDR3 is made up of 14 amino acids. The ends were cut back, 5 bases at V and 11 bases at J, with 19 bases in the middle. Germline V gene lookup returns CDR1 SEHNR and CDR2 FQNEAQ (reference sequence). The CDR3 here is CASSLLNLAAKQFF. Written as DNA, the CDR3 is TGTGCCAGCAGCCTCCTAAATTTGGCAGCTAAGCAGTTCTTC. The full variable domain, in which reference TRBV7-9 and TRBJ2-1 provide the parts outside the CDR3, is DTGVSQNPRHKITKRGQNVTFRCDPISEHNRLYWYRQTLGQGPEFLTYFQNEAQLEKSRLLSDRFSAERPKGSFSTLEIQRTEQGDSAMYLCASSLLNLAAKQFFGPGTRLTVL.

A note on this clone: Other DNA sequences in this specimen translate into the identical CDR3. The chain links TRBV5-1 to TRBJ2-5; no firm D call. CDR1 SGHRS and CDR2 YFSETQ come from the germline V gene. This CDR3 contains 13 residues. Trimming took 0 bases from V and 5 from J, leaving 8 bases between them. CDR3 sequence: CASSLGAAETQYF. DNA of the CDR3: TGCGCCAGCAGCTTGGGGGCTGCGGAGACCCAGTACTTC. Full variable domain (rest looked up from reference TRBV5-1 and TRBJ2-5): KAGVTQTPRYLIKTRGQQVTLSCSPISGHRSVSWYQQTPGQGLQFLFEYFSETQRNKGNFPGRFSGRQFSNSRSEMNVSTLELGDSALYLCASSLGAAETQYFGPGTRLLVL.

This sequence joins TRBV4-1 and TRBJ2-1; D gene unclear. V lost 0 bases and J lost 8, with 8 bases in between. This CDR3 spans 13 amino acids. Germline lookup yields CDR1 MGHRA and CDR2 YSYEKL. The CDR3 coding sequence is TGCGCCAGCAGCCAAGAATACCGGGATGAGCAGTTCTTC. Amino acids: CASSQEYRDEQFF.

V usage is TRBV29-1 and J usage is TRBJ2-2, with D uncertain. Per germline, CDR1 SQVTM and CDR2 ANQGSEA. The CDR3 consists of 13 residues. Deletions cut 0 bases from V and 13 bases from J, with 15 bases between. DNA for the CDR3: TGCAGCGTTGAAGATCAGCCGGGCCGGCCGCTGTTTTTT. This encodes CSVEDQPGRPLFF.

The chain recombines TRBV7-9 with TRBJ2-1, with TRBD1 matching 8 bases. Germline loops: CDR1 SEHNR, CDR2 FQNEAQ (reference sequence). V was clipped by 5 bases and J by 1 base; unmatched bases: 4. There are 15 residues in the CDR3. In DNA, the CDR3 is TGTGCCAGCAGCGGGGACAGGACGTCCTACAATGAGCAGTTCTTC. Its protein is CASSGDRTSYNEQFF.

J is TRBJ2-5 and V is TRBV28; D gene uncertain. V was cut by 3 bases and J by 4 bases, with 9 bases left in between. Germline CDR1 MDHEN, CDR2 SYDVKM. CDR3 length: 13 residues. CDR3 in amino acids: CASSFGAAETQYF. The CDR3 DNA is TGTGCCAGCAGTTTTGGTGCGGCAGAGACCCAGTACTTC.

This clone was counted only a few times. The V call is TRBV28, the J call TRBJ2-1; TRBD1 matches 7 bases. The CDR3 has 14 amino acids. V lost 5 bases and J lost 5; bases outside the gene matches: 6. Germline V gene lookup returns CDR1 MDHEN and CDR2 SYDVKM. In DNA form, the CDR3 reads TGTGCCAGCAGTGGCTCGACAGGGAACAATGAGCAGTTCTTC. Translation: CASSGSTGNNEQFF.

The CDR3: CASSLLQGLGETQYF. CDR3 sequence (DNA): TGCGCCAGCAGCTTGTTGCAGGGGCTGGGAGAGACCCAGTACTTC. The chain recombines TRBV5-1 with TRBJ2-5, with D possibly matching TRBD1 (6 bases). The CDR3 sequence is 15 residues long. Germline V lookup: CDR1 SGHRS, CDR2 YFSETQ. The V end was cut by 1 base, the J end by 4 bases, with 14 bases between.

Only a few counts were recorded for this clone. This chain links TRBV29-1 with TRBJ1-2; D ambiguous. V was shortened by 1 base and J by 4 bases, with 7 bases between the two germline ends. CDR1 and CDR2 (germline): SQVTM, ANQGSEA. This CDR3 is built from 12 residues. The CDR3 sequence is CSVEGVTYGYTF. The CDR3 bases are TGCAGCGTTGAAGGGGTCACCTATGGCTACACCTTC.

The CDR3 DNA follows: TGTGCCTGGAGTGTTGGGCAGGGTTACGAGCAGTACTTC. Translated, it gives CAWSVGQGYEQYF. The chain is built from TRBV30 and TRBJ2-7; D may be TRBD1 (5 bases). Germline CDR1 reads GTSNPN; CDR2 reads SVGIG (reference sequence). The CDR3 runs to 13 residues. Trimming took 0 bases from V and 4 from J, leaving 10 bases between them.

V usage is TRBV7-2 and J usage is TRBJ2-7; possible D gene TRBD1, 6 bases. The CDR3 length is 14 residues. Trimming took 3 bases from V and 7 from J, leaving 16 bases between them. Germline V gene data show CDR1 as SGHTA and CDR2 as FQGNSA. The CDR3 is CASSFGQYLGEQYF. CDR3 nucleotide sequence: TGTGCCAGCAGCTTCGGACAGTATTTGGGGGAGCAGTACTTC.

The table lists this clone with a few counts. The rearrangement links TRBV15 to TRBJ2-4, with a possible D match to TRBD1 (5 bases). This CDR3 region has 15 residues. Germline-derived CDR1 and CDR2 are LNHNV and YYDKDF (reference sequence). The V gene lost 0 bases and the J gene lost 8 bases, with 14 bases spanning the gap. The CDR3 here is CATSRERQGLDIQYF. In DNA, the CDR3 is TGTGCCACCAGCAGAGAACGGCAGGGTCTCGACATTCAGTACTTC.

V gene TRBV19 combines with J gene TRBJ1-5; 7 bases match TRBD1. V lost 5 bases to trimming and J lost 6 bases; unmatched junction nucleotides: 4. Germline V lookup: CDR1 LNHDA, CDR2 SQIVND (reference sequence). The CDR3 sequence is 13 residues long. CDR3 DNA: TGTGCCAGTAGTGAACAGGGGAGTCAGCCCCAGCATTTT. It is translated as CASSEQGSQPQHF.

This clone was detected a few times. The V call is TRBV9, the J call TRBJ2-7; weak D call: TRBD2 (5 bases). CDR1 and CDR2 from the germline V gene are SGDLS and YYNGEE. V was trimmed by 5 bases and J by 8 bases, leaving 17 bases between them. The CDR3 covers 13 residues. The CDR3 spells CASSPEPQRQQYF. In DNA form, the CDR3 reads TGTGCCAGCAGTCCCGAGCCTCAGCGGCAGCAGTACTTC.

The chain uses TRBV7-2 and TRBJ2-3; D is possibly TRBD2 (5 bases). Germline V gene lookup returns CDR1 SGHTA and CDR2 FQGNSA. CDR3 length: 14 residues. The germline V and J ends were trimmed by 4 bases and 0 bases, with 8 bases remaining between them. CDR3 sequence: CASSSWTSTDTQYF. CDR3 DNA: TGTGCCAGCAGCTCTTGGACTAGCACAGATACGCAGTATTTT.

This clone was seen a few times. This sequence joins TRBV29-1 and TRBJ2-7; tentative D call: TRBD2 (7 bases). Germline V CDR1 and CDR2: SQVTM, ANQGSEA. The CDR3 contains 15 residues. Between the trimmed V and J ends, which lost 0 bases and 3 bases, there was a span of 15 bases. CDR3 nucleotides: TGCAGCGTTGAAGATACACGGGGGGCCGACTACGAGCAGTACTTC. The encoded protein is CSVEDTRGADYEQYF.

The J gene is TRBJ1-5, the V gene TRBV10-3; 10 positions agree with TRBD1. The CDR3 loop spans 14 amino acids. Per the germline V gene, CDR1 is ENHRY and CDR2 is SYGVKD. The V segment lost 11 bases and the J segment 5 bases; nucleotides outside the gene matches: 9. This CDR3 is CASQDRGRDQPQHF. CDR3 bases: TGTGCCTCTCAGGACAGGGGGAGAGATCAGCCCCAGCATTTT.

V is TRBV2 and J is TRBJ2-5, with 7 bases aligning to TRBD1. The germline V gene encodes CDR1 SNHLY and CDR2 FYNNEI. V was pared by 5 bases and J by 1 base, with 4 bases of the junction left unmatched. The CDR3 is made up of 14 amino acids. The CDR3 DNA reads TGTGCCAGCAGTCCGACAGGGCGCCAAGAGACCCAGTACTTC. This gives the protein CASSPTGRQETQYF.

This sequence joins TRBV11-2 and TRBJ2-3, with D hard to call. The CDR3 has 11 residues. From germline, CDR1 is SGHAT and CDR2 FQNNGV. V lost 5 bases and J lost 10, with 10 bases in between. The CDR3 region is CASSTTHPQYF. Written as DNA, the CDR3 is TGTGCCAGCAGCACAACTCATCCGCAGTATTTT.

This clone was found a few times. The chain employs TRBV7-9 and TRBJ2-7; TRBD2 agrees at 11 bases. CDR1 SEHNR and CDR2 FQNEAQ come from the germline V gene (reference sequence). This CDR3 has 15 amino acids. V shed 6 bases and J 2 bases; nucleotides not matched to a gene: 6. The CDR3 sequence is CASRGLAGGPYEQYF. CDR3 nucleotide sequence: TGTGCCAGCAGGGGCTTAGCGGGAGGGCCCTACGAGCAGTACTTC.